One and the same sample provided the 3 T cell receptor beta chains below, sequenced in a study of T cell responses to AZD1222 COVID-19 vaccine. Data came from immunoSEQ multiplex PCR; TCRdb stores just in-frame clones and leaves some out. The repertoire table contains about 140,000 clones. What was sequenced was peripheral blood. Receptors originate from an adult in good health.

CDR3 sequence reads: CASIPGSVQTQPQHF. In nucleotides, the CDR3 is TGTGCCAGTATCCCAGGGTCGGTCCAAACTCAGCCCCAGCATTTT. The chain has TRBV19 and TRBJ1-5; TRBD1 might be the D (5 bases). The CDR3 is 15 residues long. Germline values: CDR1 LNHDA, CDR2 SQIVND (reference sequence). The ends were cut back, 7 bases at V and 6 bases at J, with 19 bases in the middle. The full variable domain, rest sourced from reference TRBV19 and TRBJ1-5, is DGGITQSPKYLFRKEGQNVTLSCEQNLNHDAMYWYRQDPGQGLRLIYYSQIVNDFQKGDIAEGYSVSREKKESFPLTVTSAQKNPTAFYLCASIPGSVQTQPQHFGDGTRLSIL.

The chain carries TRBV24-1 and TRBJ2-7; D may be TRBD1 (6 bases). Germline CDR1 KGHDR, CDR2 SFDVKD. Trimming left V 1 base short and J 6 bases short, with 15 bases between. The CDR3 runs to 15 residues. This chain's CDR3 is CATSDLGQGIGEQYF. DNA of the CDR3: TGTGCCACCAGTGATTTAGGGCAGGGGATAGGCGAGCAGTACTTC.

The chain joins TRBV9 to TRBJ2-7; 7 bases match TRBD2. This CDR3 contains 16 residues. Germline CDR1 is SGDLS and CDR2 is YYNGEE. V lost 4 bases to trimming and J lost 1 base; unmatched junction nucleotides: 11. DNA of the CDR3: TGTGCCAGCAGCAAAGCTGAGGTAGCGGGTTCCTACGAGCAGTACTTC. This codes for CASSKAEVAGSYEQYF.